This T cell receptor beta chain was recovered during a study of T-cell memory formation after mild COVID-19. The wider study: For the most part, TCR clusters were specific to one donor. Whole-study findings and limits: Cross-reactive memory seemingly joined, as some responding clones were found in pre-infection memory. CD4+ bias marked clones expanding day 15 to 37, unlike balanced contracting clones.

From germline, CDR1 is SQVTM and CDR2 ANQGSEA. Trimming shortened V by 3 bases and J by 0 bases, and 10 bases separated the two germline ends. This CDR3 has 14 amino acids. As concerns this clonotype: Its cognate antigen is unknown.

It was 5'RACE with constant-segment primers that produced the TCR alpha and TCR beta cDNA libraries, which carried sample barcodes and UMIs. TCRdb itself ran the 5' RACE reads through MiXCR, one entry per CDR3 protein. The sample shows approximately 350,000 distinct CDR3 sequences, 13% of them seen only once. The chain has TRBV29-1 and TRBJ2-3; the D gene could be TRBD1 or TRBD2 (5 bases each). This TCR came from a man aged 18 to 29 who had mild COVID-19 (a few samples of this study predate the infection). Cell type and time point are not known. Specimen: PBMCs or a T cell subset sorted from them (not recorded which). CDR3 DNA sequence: TGCAGCGTTGAGGGGCTAGCCAGCACAGATACGCAGTATTTT. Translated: CSVEGLASTDTQYF.